Sequencing of this TCR beta chain was carried out in a study of molecular identifiers for immune sequencing clone quantification. Germline V gene data show CDR1 as SGHVS and CDR2 as FQNEAQ. This CDR3 is 18 amino acids long. Trimming shortened V by 4 bases and J by 0 bases, and 20 bases separated the two germline ends. This clonotype appeared a few times. In TCRdb, the PCR reads were re-called with MiXCR into one record per CDR3 protein. Here the sample spans more than 450,000 distinct CDR3 sequences, about a quarter being singletons. The sample taken for sequencing was naive CD8+ T cells from blood, with Jurkat cell RNA spiked in. Subset in this sample: FACS-sorted CD8+CD4-CCR7+CD45RA+ naive T cells. This clonotype originated in a human donor in good health. Some libraries in this study had Jurkat cell RNA spiked in. The chain uses TRBV7-8 and TRBJ2-3; TRBD2 might be the D (6 bases). CDR3 in DNA: TGTGCCAGCAGCTCCCTCCCAGATAGCGGCTCTAGCACAGATACGCAGTATTTT. Translating gives CASSSLPDSGSSTDTQYF.